These 23 T cell receptor beta chains share one sample of origin, sequenced in a study of T-cell reconstitution after alpha-beta-depleted transplantation in children. A TCRbeta library incorporating unique molecular identifiers was prepared. A single record per CDR3 protein comes from TCRdb applying MiXCR to the PCR reads. The profile shows 95,000 to 150,000 distinct CDR3 sequences, roughly 23% of them singletons. The sample here was PBMCs, mostly from graft donor cells, taken 180 days after TCRalphabeta/CD19-depleted stem cell transplant. The receptors shown here come from a male patient between 2 and 10 years old who had a stem cell transplant for chronic granulomatous disease, so the T cells may come from the graft donor.

The chain combines TRBV27 with TRBJ1-1; D is perhaps TRBD1 (5 bases). The V end was cut by 6 bases, the J end by 2 bases, with 22 bases between. Germline V gene lookup returns CDR1 MNHEY and CDR2 SMNVEV (reference sequence). This CDR3 is built from 17 residues. In DNA form, the CDR3 reads TGTGCCAGCAGCCCCTTAGGGCATGGGGCTCCAAACACTGAAGCTTTCTTT. It codes for CASSPLGHGAPNTEAFF.

Only a few counts were recorded for this clonotype. The V call is TRBV29-1, the J call TRBJ1-2; D remains ambiguous. The CDR3 contains 14 residues. CDR1 SQVTM and CDR2 ANQGSEA come from the germline V gene. Trimming shortened V by 2 bases and J by 0 bases, and 10 bases separated the two germline ends. CDR3 residues: CSVELFGANYGYTF. CDR3 DNA: TGCAGCGTTGAATTGTTTGGGGCTAACTATGGCTACACCTTC.

This chain connects TRBV27 to TRBJ1-1; D gene uncertain. Per germline, CDR1 MNHEY and CDR2 SMNVEV (reference sequence). Trimming removed 8 bases from V and 2 bases from J, with 15 bases in between. The CDR3 totals 14 residues. The CDR3 spells CASSPSGYNTEAFF. CDR3 sequence (DNA): TGTGCCAGCTCCCCGTCGGGGTACAACACTGAAGCTTTCTTT.

This clonotype has at least ten counts. For the CDR3, the DNA is TGCGCCAGCAGCCAGGACAGGGGCACTGAAGCTTTCTTT. Amino acids: CASSQDRGTEAFF. This rearrangement joins TRBV4-1 to TRBJ1-1; 9 nucleotides align to TRBD1. There are 13 residues in the CDR3. CDR1 is MGHRA, CDR2 YSYEKL, per germline. V was clipped by 3 bases and J by 4 bases; unmatched bases: 0.

In its sample, this clonotype was seen a few times. The CDR3, as DNA: TGCAGTGCTAAGGAGGCTAGCCTGCCCACAGATACGCAGTATTTT. Protein: CSAKEASLPTDTQYF. The V call is TRBV20-1, the J call TRBJ2-3; D possibly corresponds to TRBD2 (5 bases). Trimming left V 4 bases short and J 2 bases short, with 16 bases between. The CDR3 extends over 15 amino acids. The V gene's germline CDR1 is DFQATT and CDR2 SNEGSKA (reference sequence).

The chain carries TRBV5-1 and TRBJ2-3; the match to TRBD2 covers 7 bases. V dropped 4 bases and J dropped 1; count of bases not matched to a gene: 6. The germline V gene encodes CDR1 SGHRS and CDR2 YFSETQ. The CDR3 totals 15 residues. In nucleotides, the CDR3 is TGCGCCAGCAGCGTTGGGAGGGGAGGCACAGATACGCAGTATTTT. As protein: CASSVGRGGTDTQYF.

The gene calls are TRBV12-3 or TRBV12-4 and TRBJ2-7; D gene unclear. Trimming took off 5 bases at V and 3 bases at J, with 8 bases between the two ends. The CDR3 length is 12 residues. The CDR3 sequence is CASSARSYEQYF. As DNA, the CDR3 is TGTGCCAGCAGTGCCCGGAGCTACGAGCAGTACTTC.

This clonotype was detected a few times. This rearrangement joins TRBV5-1 to TRBJ2-2; 11 bases align to TRBD2. V lost 4 bases to trimming and J lost 0 bases; unmatched junction nucleotides: 5. The CDR3 spans 17 residues. Germline CDR1 and CDR2: SGHRS and YFSETQ. The CDR3 bases are TGCGCCAGCAGCCCACCGGGACTAGCGGCGAACACCGGGGAGCTGTTTTTT. This encodes CASSPPGLAANTGELFF.

V usage is TRBV5-5 and J usage is TRBJ2-1, with 7 bases lining up with TRBD1. Germline V lookup: CDR1 SGHKS, CDR2 YYEKEE (reference sequence). Losses at the gene ends were 4 bases for V and 6 bases for J; bases not matched to a gene: 4. CDR3 size: 13 residues. The CDR3 region has the DNA TGTGCCAGCAGCCCAACAGGGGTCAATGAGCAGTTCTTC. Its protein product is CASSPTGVNEQFF.

This clonotype was counted ten times or more. The chain has TRBV20-1 and TRBJ2-1; D gene ambiguous. Trimming took off 1 base at V and 3 bases at J, with 7 bases between the two ends. Germline V CDR1 and CDR2: DFQATT, SNEGSKA (reference sequence). The CDR3 is made up of 13 amino acids. DNA of the CDR3: TGCAGTGCTAGAGTAATGGACTACAATGAGCAGTTCTTC. Its protein product is CSARVMDYNEQFF.

The chain is built from TRBV4-1 and TRBJ1-4; 9 bases are shared with TRBD1. Per germline, CDR1 MGHRA and CDR2 YSYEKL. V lost 1 base, J lost 0 bases, and 3 bases stayed unmatched. CDR3 size: 17 residues. The CDR3 DNA is TGCGCCAGCAGCCAAGTGGGGACAGGGTCAACTAATGAAAAACTGTTTTTT. This encodes CASSQVGTGSTNEKLFF.

This clonotype appeared a few times. The chain has TRBV29-1 and TRBJ2-7; 10 bases match TRBD2. The CDR3 has 15 residues. The germline gives CDR1 SQVTM, CDR2 ANQGSEA. V dropped 4 bases and J dropped 2; count of bases not matched to a gene: 8. CDR3 sequence: CSVGLGLARTYEQYF. DNA for the CDR3: TGCAGCGTTGGTCTGGGACTAGCGAGAACCTACGAGCAGTACTTC.

This clonotype was recorded once. V is TRBV18 and J is TRBJ2-7, with TRBD2 identical over 11 bases. V lost 4 bases to trimming and J lost 5 bases; unmatched junction nucleotides: 10. CDR1 and CDR2 (germline): KGHSH, LQKENI. The CDR3 contains 16 residues. The CDR3 coding sequence is TGTGCCAGCTCACGAAGACTAGCGGGACTAGGTGACGAGCAGTACTTC. Amino acids: CASSRRLAGLGDEQYF.

This clonotype was found a few times. The chain couples TRBV29-1 to TRBJ2-1, with D hard to call. The CDR3 runs 14 residues. Germline-derived CDR1 and CDR2 are SQVTM and ANQGSEA. V dropped 4 bases and J dropped 6 bases, with 16 bases sitting between them. CDR3 sequence: CSVVGILSVNEQFF. The CDR3 bases are TGCAGCGTTGTAGGAATTCTTTCGGTCAATGAGCAGTTCTTC.

This clonotype was detected many times. The rearrangement links TRBV7-3 to TRBJ2-1; 14 nucleotides line up with TRBD2. The V gene's germline CDR1 is SGHTA and CDR2 FQGTGA. The CDR3 spans 15 residues. The V and J ends lost 5 bases and 7 bases, in that order; junction bases with no gene match: 4. The CDR3 DNA is TGTGCCAGCAGCCCGAGACTAGCGGGAGGGAATGAGCAGTTCTTC. The encoded protein is CASSPRLAGGNEQFF.

V gene TRBV12-3 or TRBV12-4 combines with J gene TRBJ2-1; maybe TRBD1 (6 bases). This CDR3 comprises 13 residues. V was cut by 9 bases and J by 3 bases, with 12 bases left in between. The CDR3 loop reads CASPGDNYNEQFF. The CDR3 DNA follows: TGTGCCAGTCCCGGGGACAACTACAATGAGCAGTTCTTC.

In its sample, this clonotype was seen many times. J is TRBJ2-5 and V is TRBV20-1; maybe TRBD1 (6 bases). Trimming removed 5 bases at V and 1 base at J, with 11 bases between. The CDR3 has 13 residues. Germline-derived CDR1 and CDR2 are DFQATT and SNEGSKA (reference sequence). In DNA, the CDR3 is TGCAGTGCTCACCGGACAGCCCAAGAGACCCAGTACTTC. Translation: CSAHRTAQETQYF.

The V gene is TRBV29-1, the J gene TRBJ1-2; unclear D gene. This CDR3 has 13 residues. Germline lookup yields CDR1 SQVTM and CDR2 ANQGSEA. Trimming removed 0 bases from V and 2 bases from J, with 7 bases in between. The CDR3 reads CSVEDSTNYGYTF. CDR3 in DNA: TGCAGCGTTGAAGACAGCACCAACTATGGCTACACCTTC.

This clonotype showed up just a few times. This chain joins TRBV20-1 and TRBJ2-1; 10 bases align to TRBD2. V dropped 5 bases and J dropped 0; count of bases not matched to a gene: 1. The CDR3 has 14 residues. CDR1 DFQATT and CDR2 SNEGSKA come from the germline V gene (reference sequence). The CDR3 sequence is CSAGLAVSYNEQFF. The CDR3 nucleotides read TGCAGTGCTGGACTAGCGGTCTCCTACAATGAGCAGTTCTTC.

This clonotype was seen a handful of times. The V gene is TRBV12-3 or TRBV12-4, the J gene TRBJ2-1, with 14 nucleotides matching TRBD2. V lost 4 bases to trimming and J lost 9 bases; unmatched junction nucleotides: 5. The CDR3 is 15 residues long. As DNA, the CDR3 is TGTGCCAGCAGTTCCTCCGGGACTAGCGGGAGTGAGCAGTTCTTC. Translating gives CASSSSGTSGSEQFF.

This clonotype was observed many times. V is TRBV20-1 and J is TRBJ2-1; D tentatively fits TRBD1 or TRBD2 (5 bases each). Deletions cut 5 bases from V and 0 bases from J, with 14 bases between. The germline V gene has CDR1 DFQATT and CDR2 SNEGSKA (reference sequence). The CDR3 consists of 15 residues. CDR3 in DNA: TGCAGTGCTCCTGGGACCTCGAGCTCCTACAATGAGCAGTTCTTC. Its translation is CSAPGTSSSYNEQFF.

The chain is built from TRBV20-1 and TRBJ2-1, with 11 bases identical to TRBD2. This CDR3 has 18 residues. V lost 5 bases and J lost 4; bases outside the gene matches: 16. Looked up from germline, CDR1 is DFQATT and CDR2 is SNEGSKA (reference sequence). The CDR3 DNA reads as TGCAGTGCTCCCCATCTCAAACCGGGACTAGCGGTTTACAATGAGCAGTTCTTC. It translates to CSAPHLKPGLAVYNEQFF.

This clonotype was counted ten times or more. The chain employs TRBV5-6 and TRBJ1-1, with TRBD1 matching 8 bases. V dropped 1 base and J dropped 2; count of bases not matched to a gene: 10. The CDR3 is made up of 17 amino acids. CDR1 is SGHDT, CDR2 YYEEEE, per germline. The CDR3 nucleotides are TGTGCCAGCAGCTTGAGGACAGGGCGGGACTTCAACACTGAAGCTTTCTTT. It codes for CASSLRTGRDFNTEAFF.